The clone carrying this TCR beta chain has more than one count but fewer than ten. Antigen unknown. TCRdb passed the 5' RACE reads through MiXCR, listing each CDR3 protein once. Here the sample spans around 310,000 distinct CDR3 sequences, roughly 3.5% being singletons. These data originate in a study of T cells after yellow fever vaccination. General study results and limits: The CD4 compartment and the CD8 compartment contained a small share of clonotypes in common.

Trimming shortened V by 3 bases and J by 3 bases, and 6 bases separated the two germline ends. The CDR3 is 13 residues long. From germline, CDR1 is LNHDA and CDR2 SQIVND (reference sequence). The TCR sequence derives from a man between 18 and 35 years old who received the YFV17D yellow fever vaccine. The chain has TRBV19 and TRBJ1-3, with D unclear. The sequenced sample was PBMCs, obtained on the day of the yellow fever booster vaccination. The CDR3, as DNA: TGTGCCAGTAGTATCGGACTTGGAAACACCATATATTTT. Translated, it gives CASSIGLGNTIYF.